The rows below give T cell receptor beta chains drawn from one sample of a study of blood T cell repertoires in COVID-19. The protocol was immunoSEQ multiplex PCR, while the TCRdb copy is restricted to in-frame clones and leaves out a portion. The table records 200,000 to 300,000 clones, around 87% of them present only once. Specimen: peripheral blood. Receptors originate from a woman in her twenties or thirties who had recovered from COVID-19. CDR3s include the opening cysteine and the closing phenylalanine or tryptophan. The D gene is left open where the match is weak. Clone size appears in some rows only: once, few, many, or a class for an expanded clone.

D gene | J gene | clone size | V gene | CDR3 protein | CDR3 DNA
TRBD1 | TRBJ2-7 | - | TRBV12-5 | CASGLVTGTGIREQYF | TGTGCTAGTGGTTTGGTAACCGGGACAGGGATCCGGGAGCAGTACTTC
TRBD2 | TRBJ2-5 | - | TRBV27 | CASSLYSGRGGETQYF | TGTGCCAGCAGTTTATATTCCGGGCGCGGGGGTGAGACCCAGTACTTC
- | TRBJ1-6 | once | TRBV5-1 | CASSLQVVPNSPLHF | TGCGCCAGCAGCTTACAGGTTGTCCCTAATTCACCCCTCCACTTT
- | TRBJ2-3 | - | TRBV7-3 | CASSLMAPSFSDTQYF | TGTGCCAGCAGCTTAATGGCCCCTAGCTTCTCAGATACGCAGTATTTT
TRBD1 | TRBJ2-5 | - | TRBV5-1 | CASSPGTGGAETQYF | TGCGCCAGCAGCCCTGGGACAGGGGGCGCGGAGACCCAGTACTTC
TRBD1 | TRBJ2-3 | once | TRBV5-1 | CASSPGQASTDTQYF | TGCGCCAGCAGCCCCGGACAGGCCTCCACAGATACGCAGTATTTT
TRBD1 | TRBJ2-5 | - | TRBV7-8 | CASSRDREETQYF | TGTGCCAGCAGCCGGGACAGGGAGGAGACCCAGTACTTC
- | TRBJ1-4 | once | TRBV11-3 | CASSLGTEPYATNEKLFF | TGTGCCAGCAGCTTAGGGACAGAGCCTTATGCAACTAATGAAAAACTGTTTTTT
TRBD2 | TRBJ2-3 | - | TRBV3-1/TRBV3-2 | CASSPIRTSGGFTDTQYF | TGTGCCAGCAGCCCCATTCGGACTAGCGGGGGATTCACAGATACGCAGTATTTT
- | TRBJ2-3 | - | TRBV29-1 | CSVGGTADTQYF | TGCAGCGTAGGGGGGACAGCCGATACGCAGTATTTT
- | TRBJ2-5 | - | TRBV5-1 | CASSLQGQTQETQYF | TGCGCCAGCAGCTTGCAAGGACAGACCCAAGAGACCCAGTACTTC
TRBD1 | TRBJ1-4 | - | TRBV19 | CASSTTGQSTEKLFF | TGTGCCAGTAGTACGACGGGACAGTCGACCGAAAAACTGTTTTTT
- | TRBJ1-5 | - | TRBV6-5 | CAAHRPGASNQPQHF | TGTGCCGCCCACCGCCCAGGGGCCTCCAATCAGCCCCAGCATTTT
TRBD1 | TRBJ2-5 | - | TRBV10-1 | CASSRTGFRIVHLGQETQYF | TGCGCCAGCAGCAGGACAGGGTTCAGGATCGTTCATTTAGGCCAAGAGACCCAGTACTTC
- | TRBJ2-1 | - | TRBV5-1 | CASSPDISSYNEQFF | TGCGCCAGCAGCCCGGACATAAGCTCCTACAATGAGCAGTTCTTC
TRBD2 | TRBJ2-7 | - | TRBV9 | CASSVGSSGGFLDEQYF | TGTGCCAGCAGCGTAGGTTCGTCGGGGGGTTTTCTTGACGAGCAGTACTTC
- | TRBJ2-1 | - | TRBV5-6 | CARRRGGIYNEQFF | TGCGCCCGCCGGAGGGGGGGGATCTACAATGAGCAGTTCTTC
TRBD1 | TRBJ2-3 | - | TRBV6-2/TRBV6-3 | CASSYTKDRGVTDTQYF | TGTGCCAGCAGTTACACAAAGGACAGGGGGGTTACAGATACGCAGTATTTT
TRBD1 | TRBJ1-1 | - | TRBV2 | CASTKDRADTEAFF | TGTGCCAGCACCAAAGACAGGGCGGACACTGAAGCTTTCTTT
TRBD1 | TRBJ2-4 | - | TRBV6-5 | CASSYSTGGLNIQYF | TGTGCCAGCAGTTACTCGACAGGGGGCTTAAACATTCAGTACTTC
- | TRBJ2-3 | - | TRBV19 | CASSTPGTSTDTQYF | TGTGCCAGTAGTACCCCAGGGACTAGCACAGATACGCAGTATTTT